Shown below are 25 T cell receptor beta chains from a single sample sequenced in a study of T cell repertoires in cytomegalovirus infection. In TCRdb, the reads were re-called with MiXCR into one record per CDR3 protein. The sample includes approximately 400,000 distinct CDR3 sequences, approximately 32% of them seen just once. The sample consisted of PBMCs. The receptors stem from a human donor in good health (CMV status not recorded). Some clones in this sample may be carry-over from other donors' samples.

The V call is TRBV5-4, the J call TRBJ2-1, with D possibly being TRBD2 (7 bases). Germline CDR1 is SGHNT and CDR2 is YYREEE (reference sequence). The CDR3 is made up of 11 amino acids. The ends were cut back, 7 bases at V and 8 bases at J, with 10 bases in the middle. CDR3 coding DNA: TGTGCCAGCGGGGGGGCCCATGAGCAGTTCTTC. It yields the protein CASGGAHEQFF.

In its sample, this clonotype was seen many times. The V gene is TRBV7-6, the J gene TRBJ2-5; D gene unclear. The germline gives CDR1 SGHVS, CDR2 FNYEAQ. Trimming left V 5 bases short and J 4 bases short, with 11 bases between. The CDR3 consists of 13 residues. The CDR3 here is CASSRLSPETQYF. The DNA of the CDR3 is TGTGCCAGCAGCCGCCTAAGTCCAGAGACCCAGTACTTC.

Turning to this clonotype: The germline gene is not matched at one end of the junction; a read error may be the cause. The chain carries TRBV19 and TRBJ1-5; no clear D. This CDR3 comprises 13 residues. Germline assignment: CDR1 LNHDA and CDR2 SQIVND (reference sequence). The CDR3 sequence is CDSSFGHEQPQHF. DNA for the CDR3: TGTGACAGTAGTTTCGGGCACGAACAGCCCCAGCATTTT. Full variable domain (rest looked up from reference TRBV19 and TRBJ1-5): DGGITQSPKYLFRKEGQNVTLSCEQNLNHDAMYWYRQDPGQGLRLIYYSQIVNDFQKGDIAEGYSVSREKKESFPLTVTSAQKNPTAFYLCDSSFGHEQPQHFGDGTRLSIL.

CDR3 nucleotide sequence: TGCGCCAGCAGGGCCGGGGATATCGAGCAGTACTTC. Its translation is CASRAGDIEQYF. The chain employs TRBV10-2 and TRBJ2-7; weak D call: TRBD2 (5 bases). Deletions cut 6 bases from V and 6 bases from J, with 12 bases between. The CDR3 contains 12 residues. The germline V gene encodes CDR1 WSHSY and CDR2 SAAADI.

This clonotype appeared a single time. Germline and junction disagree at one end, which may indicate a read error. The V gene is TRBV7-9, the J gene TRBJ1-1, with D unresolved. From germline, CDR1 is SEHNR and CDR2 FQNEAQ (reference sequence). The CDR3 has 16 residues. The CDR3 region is CASSLDWARTNTEAFF. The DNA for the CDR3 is TGTGCAAGCAGCTTAGATTGGGCCAGGACGAACACTGAAGCTTTCTTT.

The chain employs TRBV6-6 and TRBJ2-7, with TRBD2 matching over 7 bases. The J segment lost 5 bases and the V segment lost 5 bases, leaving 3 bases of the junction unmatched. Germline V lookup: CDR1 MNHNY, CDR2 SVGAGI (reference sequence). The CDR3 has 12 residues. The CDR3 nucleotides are TGTGCCAGCAGTGAGGGAGGGAACGAGCAGTACTTC. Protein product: CASSEGGNEQYF.

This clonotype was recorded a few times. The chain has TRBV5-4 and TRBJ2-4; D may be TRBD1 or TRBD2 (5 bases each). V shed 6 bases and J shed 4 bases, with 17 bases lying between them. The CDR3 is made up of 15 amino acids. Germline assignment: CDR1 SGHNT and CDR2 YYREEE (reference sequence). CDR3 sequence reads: CASNNRTSLKNIQYF. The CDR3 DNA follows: TGTGCCAGCAACAACAGGACTTCGCTTAAAAACATTCAGTACTTC.

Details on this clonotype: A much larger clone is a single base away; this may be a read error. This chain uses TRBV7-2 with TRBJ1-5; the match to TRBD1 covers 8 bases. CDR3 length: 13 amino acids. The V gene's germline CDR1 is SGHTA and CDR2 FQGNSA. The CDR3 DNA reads TGTGCCAGCCAGGGGGCGGCGAATCAGCCCCGGCATTTT. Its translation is CASQGAANQPRHF. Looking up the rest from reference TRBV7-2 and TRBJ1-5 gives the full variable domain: GAGVSQSPSNKVTEKGKDVELRCDPISGHTALYWYRQSLGQGLEFLIYFQGNSAPDKSGLPSDRFSAERTGGSVSTLTIQRTQQEDSAVYLCASQGAANQPRHFGDGTRLSIL.

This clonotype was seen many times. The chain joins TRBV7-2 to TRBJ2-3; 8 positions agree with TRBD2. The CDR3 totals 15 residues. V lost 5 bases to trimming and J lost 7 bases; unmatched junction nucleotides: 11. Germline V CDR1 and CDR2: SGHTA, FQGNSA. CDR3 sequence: CASSQAGASANTQYF. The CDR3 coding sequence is TGTGCCAGCAGCCAAGCGGGGGCCAGCGCGAATACGCAGTATTTT.

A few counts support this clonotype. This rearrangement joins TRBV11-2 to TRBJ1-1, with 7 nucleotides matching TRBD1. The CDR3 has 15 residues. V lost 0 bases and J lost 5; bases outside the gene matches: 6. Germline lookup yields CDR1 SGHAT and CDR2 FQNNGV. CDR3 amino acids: CASSLDLGGRTEAFF. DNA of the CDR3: TGTGCCAGCAGCTTAGATCTAGGGGGCAGGACTGAAGCTTTCTTT.

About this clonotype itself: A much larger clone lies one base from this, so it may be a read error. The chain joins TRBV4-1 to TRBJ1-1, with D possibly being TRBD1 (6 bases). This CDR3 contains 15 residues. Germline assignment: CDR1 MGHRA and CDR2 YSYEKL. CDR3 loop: CSSSQEGGQNTEAFF. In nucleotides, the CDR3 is TGCTCCAGCAGCCAAGAGGGGGGCCAGAACACTGAAGCTTTCTTT.

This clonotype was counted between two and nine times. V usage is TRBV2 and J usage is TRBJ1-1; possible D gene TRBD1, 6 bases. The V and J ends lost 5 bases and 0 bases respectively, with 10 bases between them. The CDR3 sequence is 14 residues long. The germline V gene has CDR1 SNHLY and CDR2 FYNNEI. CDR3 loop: CASSPRTVNTEAFF. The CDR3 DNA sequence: TGTGCCAGCAGTCCTCGGACAGTGAACACTGAAGCTTTCTTT.

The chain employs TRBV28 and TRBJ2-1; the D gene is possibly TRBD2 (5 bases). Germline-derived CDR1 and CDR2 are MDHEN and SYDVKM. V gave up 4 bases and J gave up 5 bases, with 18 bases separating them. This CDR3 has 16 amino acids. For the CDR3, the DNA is TGTGCCAGCAGTTCCCGACTTGGCGCGGGCAACAATGAGCAGTTCTTC. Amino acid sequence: CASSSRLGAGNNEQFF.

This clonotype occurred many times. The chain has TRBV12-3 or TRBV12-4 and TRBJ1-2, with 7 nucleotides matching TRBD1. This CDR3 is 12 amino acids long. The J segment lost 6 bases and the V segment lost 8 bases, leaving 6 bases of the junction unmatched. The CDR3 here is CASSSTGNGYTF. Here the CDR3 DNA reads TGTGCCAGCTCCTCGACAGGGAATGGCTACACCTTC.

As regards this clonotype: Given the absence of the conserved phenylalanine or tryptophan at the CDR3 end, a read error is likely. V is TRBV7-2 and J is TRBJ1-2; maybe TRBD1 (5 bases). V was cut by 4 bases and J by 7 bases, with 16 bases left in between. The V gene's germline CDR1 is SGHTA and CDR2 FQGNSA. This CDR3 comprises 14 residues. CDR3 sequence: CASSSRQGGLGYTL. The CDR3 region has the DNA TGTGCCAGCAGCTCCCGGCAGGGAGGGCTTGGCTACACCTTA.

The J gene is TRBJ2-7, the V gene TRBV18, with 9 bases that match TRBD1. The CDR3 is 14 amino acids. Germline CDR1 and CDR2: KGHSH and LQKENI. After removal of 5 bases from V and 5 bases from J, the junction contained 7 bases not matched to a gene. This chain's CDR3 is CASSITQGANEQYF. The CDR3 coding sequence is TGTGCCAGCTCAATCACACAGGGGGCCAACGAGCAGTACTTC.

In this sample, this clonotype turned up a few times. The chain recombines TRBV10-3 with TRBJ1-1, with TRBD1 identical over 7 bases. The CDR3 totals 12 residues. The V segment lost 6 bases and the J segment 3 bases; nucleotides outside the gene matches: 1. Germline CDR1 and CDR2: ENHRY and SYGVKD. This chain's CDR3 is CAISDRDTEAFF. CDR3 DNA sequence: TGTGCCATCAGCGACAGGGACACTGAAGCTTTCTTT.

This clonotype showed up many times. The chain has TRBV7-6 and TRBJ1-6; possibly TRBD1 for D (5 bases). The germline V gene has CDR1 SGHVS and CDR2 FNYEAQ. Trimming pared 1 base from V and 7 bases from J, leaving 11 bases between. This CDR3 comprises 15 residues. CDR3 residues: CASSLDRWGNSPLHF. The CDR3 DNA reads TGTGCCAGCAGCTTAGATCGATGGGGCAATTCACCCCTCCACTTT. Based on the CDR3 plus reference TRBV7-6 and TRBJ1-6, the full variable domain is GAGVSQSPRYKVTKRGQDVALRCDPISGHVSLYWYRQALGQGPEFLTYFNYEAQQDKSGLPNDRFSAERPEGSISTLTIQRTEQRDSAMYRCASSLDRWGNSPLHFGNGTRLTVT.

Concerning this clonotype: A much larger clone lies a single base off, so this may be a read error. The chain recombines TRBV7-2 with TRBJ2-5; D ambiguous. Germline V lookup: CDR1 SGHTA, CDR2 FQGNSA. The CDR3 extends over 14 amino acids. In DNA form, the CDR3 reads TGTGCCAGCAGCTTAGTCACGGACCAAGAGACCAAGTACTTC. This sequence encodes CASSLVTDQETKYF.

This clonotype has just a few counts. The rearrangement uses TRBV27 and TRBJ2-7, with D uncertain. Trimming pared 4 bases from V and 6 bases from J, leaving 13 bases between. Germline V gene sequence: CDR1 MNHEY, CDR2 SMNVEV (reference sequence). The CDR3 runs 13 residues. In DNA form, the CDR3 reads TGTGCCAGCAGTTCGGCGATCTTGGGCGAGCAGTACTTC. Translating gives CASSSAILGEQYF.

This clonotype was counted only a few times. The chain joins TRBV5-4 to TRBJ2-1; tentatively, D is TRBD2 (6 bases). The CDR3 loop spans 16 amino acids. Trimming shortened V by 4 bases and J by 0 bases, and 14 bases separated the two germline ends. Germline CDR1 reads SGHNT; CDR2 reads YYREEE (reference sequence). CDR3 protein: CASSPDLASSYNEQFF. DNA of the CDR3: TGTGCCAGCAGCCCGGATCTAGCGAGCTCCTACAATGAGCAGTTCTTC.

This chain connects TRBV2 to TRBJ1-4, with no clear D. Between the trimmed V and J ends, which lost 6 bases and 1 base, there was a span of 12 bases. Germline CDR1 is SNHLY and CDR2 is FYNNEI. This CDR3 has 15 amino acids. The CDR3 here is CASRQEGLTNEKLFF. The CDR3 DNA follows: TGTGCCAGCAGGCAGGAGGGTTTAACTAATGAAAAACTGTTTTTT.

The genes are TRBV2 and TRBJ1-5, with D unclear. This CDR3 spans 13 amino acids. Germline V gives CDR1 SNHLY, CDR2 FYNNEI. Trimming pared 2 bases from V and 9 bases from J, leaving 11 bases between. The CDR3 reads CASSELRLRPQHF. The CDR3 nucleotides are TGTGCCAGCAGTGAACTGCGGTTAAGGCCCCAGCATTTT. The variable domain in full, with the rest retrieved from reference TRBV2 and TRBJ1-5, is EPEVTQTPSHQVTQMGQEVILRCVPISNHLYFYWYRQILGQKVEFLVSFYNNEISEKSEIFDDQFSVERPDGSNFTLKIRSTKLEDSAMYFCASSELRLRPQHFGDGTRLSIL.

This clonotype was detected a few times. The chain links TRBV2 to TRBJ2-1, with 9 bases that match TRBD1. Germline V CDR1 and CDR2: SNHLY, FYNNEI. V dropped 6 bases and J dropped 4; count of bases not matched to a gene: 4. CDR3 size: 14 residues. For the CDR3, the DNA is TGTGCCAGCAGAATGGACAGGGGATACAATGAGCAGTTCTTC. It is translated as CASRMDRGYNEQFF.

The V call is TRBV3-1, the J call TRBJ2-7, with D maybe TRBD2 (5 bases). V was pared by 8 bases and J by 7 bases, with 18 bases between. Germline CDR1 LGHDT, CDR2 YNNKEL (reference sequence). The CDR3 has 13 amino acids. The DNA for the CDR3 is TGTGCCAGCGGAGACCGGGGTTTTTGGGAGCAGTACTTC. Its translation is CASGDRGFWEQYF.